Sequencing of this T cell receptor beta chain was carried out in a study of T cells in Graves' hyperthyroidism and ophthalmopathy. Study observations and caveats: Separation of ophthalmopathy from stable hyperthyroidism was achieved by a 13 V-J model.

On this clonotype: Its specificity is unknown.

Orbital computed tomography and thyroid ultrasound, together with serum TRAb and thyroxine and clinical symptoms, were used for diagnoses. Amplification targeted TCR beta CDR3 regions from RNA transcripts. The HTBI primer set was used in a first-round RT-PCR of the TCR CDR3. MiXCR, applied by TCRdb to the multiplex PCR reads, yields one record per CDR3 protein. The repertoire holds 200,000 to 250,000 distinct CDR3 sequences, with roughly a quarter as singletons. The V end lost 10 bases, the J end lost 4 bases, and 26 bases lay between the germline ends. The CDR3 loop spans 16 amino acids. Germline CDR1 MDHEN, CDR2 SYDVKM.

This receptor was taken from a woman aged 40 to 49 with Graves' ophthalmopathy. The sample comprised blood. The chain is built from TRBV28 and TRBJ2-7; possibly TRBD2 for D (6 bases). Here the CDR3 reads CATSGLLHSSNYEQYF. As DNA, the CDR3 is TGTGCCACATCGGGACTGCTACACTCATCCAATTACGAGCAGTACTTC.